The sequence of this T cell receptor beta chain was determined in a study of cytomegalovirus exposure and HLA in healthy donors (dated by TCRdb to 2015 to 2018). Describing the broader study: An earlier analysis of some 600 of the donors reported roughly 300 Gb of sequence data and 117 million unique TCR beta sequences obtained from roughly 170 million T cells. Both class I and class II loci were covered by HLA typing, at four-digit resolution. A handful of DR-DQ haplotypes were handled as single units for association and clustering because linkage in the cohort was strong. An earlier analysis of several hundred of the donors applied high-throughput TCR beta sequencing to assess whether each TCR beta V gene segment acted as functional or pseudogenic. Rather than drawing on any new phenotypic data, the later analysis identified candidate immune exposures from TCR beta sequences and the way those sequences occurred across donors. Approximately 310 gigabases of sequencing data and roughly 90 million unique TCR sequences were included in an early release covering about 600 HLA-typed donors. A later genetic analysis used genome-wide SNP genotypes for about 65% of the 666 donors, treating that subset as a discovery cohort. The T cell repertoires of 670 or so subjects were profiled by immunosequencing and related to cytomegalovirus serostatus. Donor age, sex, ethnicity and CMV serostatus were compiled alongside the repertoire data. Of the approximately 400 genotyped donors, about 80% fell in the genetic ancestry cluster associated with self-reported Caucasian donors. A separate validation cohort of 100 to 150 different subjects was used in addition to the approximately 670-subject first cohort. To study patterns of TCR occurrence, a later analysis re-analyzed previously published TCR beta repertoires from around 670 donors and added high-resolution HLA genotyping. To predict cytomegalovirus infection status, the study combined high-throughput TCR immunosequencing, statistical association of individual TCRs with disease status, and machine learning. Among almost 400 genotyped donors of the cohort, an average of around 240,000 unique TCR beta nucleotide sequences were sequenced per donor, around a sixth of them non-productive. The study aimed to test whether cataloging public T cell receptors could reveal signatures of past pathogen exposure. All discovery cohort repertoires had been generated using a single sequencing platform. Typing coverage varied by locus: about 620-630 donors for A, B, C, DRB1 and DQB1; approximately 500 for DQA1; over 600 for DPA1; roughly 450 for DPB1.

Notes on this clone: No antigen is known for it. Base qualities are not provided; no much larger clone lies one nucleotide away.

General study outcomes and caveats: The only immune exposure information available for the cohort was CMV serostatus. In the study, around 150 TCR beta chains were listed as associated with cytomegalovirus. In both the original and validation cohorts, the classifier was reported to diagnose cytomegalovirus status with high specificity and sensitivity. A later genetic analysis associated a missense DCLRE1C variant with V-gene and J-gene trimming of TCR beta chains, and an independent cohort replicated the association. A few of the identified cytomegalovirus-associated TCR beta chains were confirmed in vitro to be specific for cytomegalovirus antigens. Broadly in line with IMGT annotations, most TCR beta V segments showed up in productive rearrangements about 87% or about 30% of the time in an earlier analysis of 450 to 750 of the donors. Compared with equally common non-associated chains, HLA-associated TCR beta chains in a later analysis were more clonally expanded and had lower generation probabilities. A later analysis reported that several top co-occurrence clusters appeared linked to parvovirus B19, influenza, CMV and Epstein-Barr virus. Correlated functional status among segregating V segments might reflect linkage disequilibrium, but an unknown experimental factor could not be ruled out. A further reported finding was that TCR beta sequences accurately predicted the HLA-A and HLA-B alleles for most subjects in the first cohort. A later analysis found that most CMV-associated TCR beta chains appeared HLA-restricted, with HLA associations seemingly driven largely by CMV exposure. A group of highly shared sequence variants was considered likely to be a technical artifact of the sequencing pipeline. In this cohort, only TCR beta chains were sequenced, and detectable features were limited by the absence of alpha or paired-chain data. In a later analysis, some 17,000 TCR beta sequences were associated with specific HLA alleles at a false discovery rate of 0.05. Because counts were too low, roughly 18 rarely observed V segments, including chromosome 9 orphons, were left out of the earlier analysis of a few hundred of the donors. Because the 87-base-pair reads could not distinguish some IMGT-functional V segments, including TRBV6-2 and TRBV6-3, those segments were excluded. A later genetic analysis reported fewer N-insertions in productive TCRs among donors in an Asian-associated ancestry cluster than the roughly 700-donor mean. The presence/absence analyses assumed that sequencing depth was roughly uniform across donors, and that assumption may not be true. HLA typing was unavailable for some donors at each locus, so association tests used only the typed subset. When HLA alleles, especially DR and DQ, strongly co-occurred, TCR associations were difficult to assign to individual alleles. In a later analysis, the rate of TCR association differed among HLA loci, with DRB1 alleles having the most associated TCRs and HLA-C alleles having the fewest. The authors suggested that the approach could potentially be extended to other disease states and immunological phenotypes. Most TCR sequences were observed very rarely across donors, whereas some public TCRs were present in many individuals.

The cohort comprised some 680 healthy bone marrow donors. All cohort members were sampled while nominally healthy, although unrecorded immune exposures were likely present. The donor tested CMV seronegative, placing the donor among the roughly 350 seronegative members of the cohort. Every donor gave a peripheral blood sample, and the peripheral blood mononuclear cells from that sample were used for TCR beta sequencing. The Qiagen DNeasy Blood Extraction Kit was used to extract genomic DNA from the blood cell samples. Library construction relied on the immunoSEQ multiplex PCR assay. For the multiplex PCR, a mixture combining 60 forward primers for TCR Vbeta segments and 13 reverse primers for TCR Jbeta segments was used. Amplification of the CDR3 region of rearranged TCR beta genes was performed with a multiplex PCR assay on genomic DNA. On the Illumina HiSeq System, the amplified TCR beta libraries were sequenced as 87-base-pair reads. As for the original processing: A later analysis tallied roughly 80 million unique TCR beta chains across the 666 repertoires, and approximately 11 million of those chains were shared by two or more donors. Raw reads were error-corrected and collapsed into unique sequences with a nearest-neighbor algorithm that merged closely related sequences to remove PCR and sequencing errors. To assign V, D and J gene segments, CDR3 sequences were aligned to IMGT reference sequences. For a sequence to be retained, at least a six-nucleotide match to both a V gene segment and a J gene segment was required. A rearrangement was called productive if the CDR3 had no stop codons and remained in frame with V and J, and every other rearrangement was called non-productive. Following IMGT convention, CDR3 was defined as the stretch from the second conserved V-encoded cysteine up to the conserved J-encoded phenylalanine. The earlier analysis of 587 of the donors excluded any sequence lacking an unambiguous match to a single V gene segment. An earlier analysis of 450 to 650 of the donors called V segments functional above 56.7% productive rearrangements and segregating when the between-donor standard deviation exceeded 5%. A statistical classification framework was built for diagnosing cytomegalovirus status from the catalog of TCR beta chain sequences. V and J gene assignment, in a later analysis, came from comparing TCR nucleotide sequences with IMGT/GENE-DB human TR gene sequences. A later analysis assigned CDR3 sequences and most-parsimonious VDJ recombination scenarios with the TCRdist pipeline. A later analysis defined each TCR beta chain by its CDR3 amino acid sequence plus V-gene family, and excluded reads lacking a unique V-gene family. In a later analysis, 500 to 650 highly shared, low-generation-probability nucleotide sequences were removed to address suspected cross-contamination and a sequencing artifact. For each public chain, a later analysis derived a clonal expansion index from normalized ranks of inferred template counts within each repertoire. A later analysis computed generation probabilities with a VDJ recombination model fitted to out-of-frame rearrangements, and checked the results against IGoR. Hypergeometric tests were used in a later analysis to score TCR-TCR, TCR-HLA and TCR-CMV co-occurrence, with a repertoire-size bias correction applied to the TCR pairs. False discovery rates were estimated in a later analysis by permuting HLA or CMV assignments 20 times. In a later analysis, co-occurring TCRs were grouped using DBSCAN, and TCRdist sequence similarity was added for clustering within HLA-allele-positive subsets. Repertoires with fewer than 30,000 or more than 120,000 public chains were left out of co-occurrence clustering, as were about 5 repertoires with anomalous nucleotide sharing. TCRdb took this table from immuneACCESS and kept in-frame rearrangements with V and J called. Such tables lack part of the clones; where checked against another copy, unresolved V genes explain under half of the gap, and the rest is unexplained. The V and J calls and clone size are taken from that table; D and trimming were inferred from the DNA. Counted in this sample were 100,000 to 150,000 clones; 80% of them appeared once. The ten largest clonotypes hold about 3.3% of the sample.

The junction shows trimming of 0 bases on V and 8 bases on J, plus 11 bases between the germline ends. The germline V gene provides CDR1 LGHNA and CDR2 YSLEER. The CDR3 measures 15 amino acids from cysteine to phenylalanine. The CDR3 DNA has 45 bases and is translated from base 1. The sequence links TRBV4-3 to TRBJ1-6; the D segment could be TRBD1, given 5 matching bases. The sample was PBMCs. This clonotype was obtained from a male donor in good health and CMV-seronegative. The base sequence is TGCGCCAGCAGCCAAGACCCAGGGAAAGATTCACCCCTCCACTTT. Translation gives CASSQDPGKDSPLHF.